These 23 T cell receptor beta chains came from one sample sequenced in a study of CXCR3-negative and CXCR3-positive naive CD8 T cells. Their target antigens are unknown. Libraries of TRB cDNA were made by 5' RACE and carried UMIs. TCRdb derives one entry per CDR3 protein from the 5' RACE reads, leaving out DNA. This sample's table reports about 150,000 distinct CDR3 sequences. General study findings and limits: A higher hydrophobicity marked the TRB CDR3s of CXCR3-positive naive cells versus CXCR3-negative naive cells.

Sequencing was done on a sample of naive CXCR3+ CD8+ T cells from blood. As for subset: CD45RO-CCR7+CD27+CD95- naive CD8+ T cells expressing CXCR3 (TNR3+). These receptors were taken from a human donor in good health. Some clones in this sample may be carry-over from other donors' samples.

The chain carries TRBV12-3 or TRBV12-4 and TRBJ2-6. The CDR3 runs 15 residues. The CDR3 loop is CASSRPGSGANVLTF.

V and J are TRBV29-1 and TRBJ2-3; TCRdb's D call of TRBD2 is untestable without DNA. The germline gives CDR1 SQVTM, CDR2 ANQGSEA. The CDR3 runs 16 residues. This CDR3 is CSVGGDGSGISDTQYF.

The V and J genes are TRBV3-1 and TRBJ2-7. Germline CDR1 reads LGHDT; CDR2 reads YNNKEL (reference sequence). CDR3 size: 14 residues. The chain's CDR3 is CASSQDWGSYEQYF.

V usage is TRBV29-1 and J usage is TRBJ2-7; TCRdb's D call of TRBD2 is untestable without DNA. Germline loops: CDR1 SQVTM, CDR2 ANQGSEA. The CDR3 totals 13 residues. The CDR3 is CSVQLAGGHEQYF.

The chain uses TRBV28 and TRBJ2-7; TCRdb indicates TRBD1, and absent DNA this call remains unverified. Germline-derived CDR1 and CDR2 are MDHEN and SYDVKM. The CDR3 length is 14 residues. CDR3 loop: CASSFGGSGYEQFF.

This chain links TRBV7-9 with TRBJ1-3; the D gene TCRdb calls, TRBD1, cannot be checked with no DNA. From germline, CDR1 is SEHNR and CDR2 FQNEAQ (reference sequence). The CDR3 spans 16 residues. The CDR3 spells CASSYTGAVSGNTIYF.

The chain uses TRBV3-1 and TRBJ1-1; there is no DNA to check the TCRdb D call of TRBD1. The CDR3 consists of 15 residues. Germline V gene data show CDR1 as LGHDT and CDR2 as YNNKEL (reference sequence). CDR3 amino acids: CASSQELGAMGEAFF.

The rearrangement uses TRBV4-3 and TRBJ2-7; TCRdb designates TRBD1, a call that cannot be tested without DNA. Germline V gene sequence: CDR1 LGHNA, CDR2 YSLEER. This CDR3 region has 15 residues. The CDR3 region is CASSQGRTGYYEQYF.

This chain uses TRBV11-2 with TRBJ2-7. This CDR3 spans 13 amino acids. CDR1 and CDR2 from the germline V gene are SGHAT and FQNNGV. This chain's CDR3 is CASSLDYPYEQYF.

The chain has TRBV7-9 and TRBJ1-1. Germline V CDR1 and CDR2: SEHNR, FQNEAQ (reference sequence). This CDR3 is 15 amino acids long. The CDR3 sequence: CASNQRTQEHTEAFF.

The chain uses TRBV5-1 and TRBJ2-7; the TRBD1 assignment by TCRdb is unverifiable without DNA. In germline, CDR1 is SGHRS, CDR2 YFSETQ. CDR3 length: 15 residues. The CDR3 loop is CASSLTGTNINEQYF.

The CDR3 loop reads CASRPGQGRREQYF. This rearrangement joins TRBV7-8 to TRBJ2-7; TCRdb designates TRBD1, a call that cannot be tested without DNA. CDR1 and CDR2 from the germline V gene are SGHVS and FQNEAQ. The CDR3 totals 14 residues.

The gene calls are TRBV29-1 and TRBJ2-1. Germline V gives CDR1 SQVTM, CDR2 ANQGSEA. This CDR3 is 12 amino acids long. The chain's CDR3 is CSVSKNYNEQFF.

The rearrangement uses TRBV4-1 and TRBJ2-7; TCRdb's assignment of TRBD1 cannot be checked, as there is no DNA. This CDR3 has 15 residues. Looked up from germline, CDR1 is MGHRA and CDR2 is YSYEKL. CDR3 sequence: CASSQVRQGRREQYF.

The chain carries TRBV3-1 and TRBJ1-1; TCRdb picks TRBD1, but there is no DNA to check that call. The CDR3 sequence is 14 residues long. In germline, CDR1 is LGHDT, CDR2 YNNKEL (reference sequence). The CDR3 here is CASAIGTLNTEAFF.

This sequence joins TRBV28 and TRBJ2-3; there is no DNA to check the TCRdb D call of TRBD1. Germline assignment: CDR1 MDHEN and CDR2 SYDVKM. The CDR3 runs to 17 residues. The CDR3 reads CASSLEGEGSSTDTQYF.

CDR3 loop: CASLKLGYNEQFF. This sequence joins TRBV27 and TRBJ2-1; the TRBD2 assignment by TCRdb is unverifiable without DNA. CDR3 size: 13 residues. Per the germline V gene, CDR1 is MNHEY and CDR2 is SMNVEV (reference sequence).

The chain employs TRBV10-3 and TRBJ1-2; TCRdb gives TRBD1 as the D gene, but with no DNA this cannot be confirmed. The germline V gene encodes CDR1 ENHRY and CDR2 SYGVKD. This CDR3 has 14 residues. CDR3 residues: CAIGQGKLYYGYTF.

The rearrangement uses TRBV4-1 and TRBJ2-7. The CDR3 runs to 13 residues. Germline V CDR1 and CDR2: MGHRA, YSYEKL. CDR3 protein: CASSQVPLGEQYF.

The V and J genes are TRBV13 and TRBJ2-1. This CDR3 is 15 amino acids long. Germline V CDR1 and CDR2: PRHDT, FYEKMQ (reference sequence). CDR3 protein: CASSLTGYSYNEQFF.

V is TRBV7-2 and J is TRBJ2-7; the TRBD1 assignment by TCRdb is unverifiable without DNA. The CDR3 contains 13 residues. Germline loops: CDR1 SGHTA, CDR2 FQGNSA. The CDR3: CASSSGQGPEQYF.

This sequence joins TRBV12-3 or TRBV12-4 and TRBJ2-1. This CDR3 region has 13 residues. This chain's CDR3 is CASSLEKGNEQFF.

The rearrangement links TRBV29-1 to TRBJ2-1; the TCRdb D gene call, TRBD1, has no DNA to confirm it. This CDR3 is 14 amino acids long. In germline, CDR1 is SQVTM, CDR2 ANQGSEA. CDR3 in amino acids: CSVAGTGGAGEQFF.